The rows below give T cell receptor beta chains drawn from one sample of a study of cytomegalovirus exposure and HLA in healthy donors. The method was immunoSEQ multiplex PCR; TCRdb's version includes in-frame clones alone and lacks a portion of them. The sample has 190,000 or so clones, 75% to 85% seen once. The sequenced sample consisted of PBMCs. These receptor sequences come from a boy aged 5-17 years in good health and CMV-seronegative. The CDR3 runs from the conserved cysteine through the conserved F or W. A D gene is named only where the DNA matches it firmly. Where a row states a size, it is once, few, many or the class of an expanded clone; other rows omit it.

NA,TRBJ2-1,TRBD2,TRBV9,CASSVDTSGTVPYNEQFF,TGTGCCAGCAGCGTAGACACTAGCGGGACCGTGCCCTACAATGAGCAGTTCTTC
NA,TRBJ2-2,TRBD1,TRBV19,CASSTGGNTGELFF,TGTGCCAGTAGTACAGGGGGGAACACCGGGGAGCTGTTTTTT
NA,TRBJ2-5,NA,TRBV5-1,CASSLAGTQYQETQYF,TGCGCCAGCAGCTTGGCCGGGACACAGTACCAAGAGACCCAGTACTTC
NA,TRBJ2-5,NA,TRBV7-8,CASNRLAEETQYF,TGTGCCAGCAATCGACTGGCAGAAGAGACCCAGTACTTC
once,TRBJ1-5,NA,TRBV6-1,CASSEFSEGHQPQHF,TGTGCCAGCAGTGAATTTTCGGAGGGCCACCAGCCCCAGCATTTT
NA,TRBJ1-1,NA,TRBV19,CASRLRTFNTEAFF,TGTGCCAGTAGATTACGGACATTTAACACTGAAGCTTTCTTT
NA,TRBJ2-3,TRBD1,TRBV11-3,CASRRTGSADTQYF,TGTGCCAGCAGACGGACAGGGTCCGCAGATACGCAGTATTTT
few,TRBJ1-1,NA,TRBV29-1,CSVGEENTEAFF,TGCAGCGTTGGTGAGGAGAACACTGAAGCTTTCTTT
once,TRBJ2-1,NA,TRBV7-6,CASSSGSSPNEQFF,TGTGCCAGCAGCTCCGGGTCTTCACCCAATGAGCAGTTCTTC
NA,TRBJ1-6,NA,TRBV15,CATSRERALRTQTSPLHF,TGTGCCACCAGCAGAGAAAGGGCCTTGCGGACACAGACTTCACCCCTCCACTTT
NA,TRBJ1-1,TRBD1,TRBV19,CASSIGTGGSAEAFF,TGTGCCAGTAGTATAGGAACAGGGGGAAGCGCTGAAGCTTTCTTT
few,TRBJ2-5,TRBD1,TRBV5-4,CASSLGGQQETQYF,TGTGCCAGCAGCTTGGGGGGACAGCAAGAGACCCAGTACTTC
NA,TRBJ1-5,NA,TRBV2,CASRQVSQPQHF,TGTGCCAGCCGTCAGGTGAGTCAGCCCCAGCATTTT
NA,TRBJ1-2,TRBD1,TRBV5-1,CASSGILMTGPKPYGYTF,TGCGCCAGCAGCGGGATTCTGATGACAGGGCCGAAACCTTATGGCTACACCTTC
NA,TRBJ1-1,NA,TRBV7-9,CSSSLWPPKGDNTEAFF,TGTTCCAGCAGCTTATGGCCCCCCAAGGGGGACAACACTGAAGCTTTCTTT
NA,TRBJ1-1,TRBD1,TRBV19,CASSYRGGNTEAFF,TGTGCCAGTTCATACAGGGGAGGGAACACTGAAGCTTTCTTT
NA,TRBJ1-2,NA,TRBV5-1,CASSLSGGGYTF,TGCGCCAGCAGCTTGTCGGGGGGTGGCTACACCTTC
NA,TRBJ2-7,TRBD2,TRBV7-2,CASSFWREPHEQYF,TGTGCCAGCAGCTTCTGGCGGGAGCCCCACGAGCAGTACTTC
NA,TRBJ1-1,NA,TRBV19,CASSIGAGEAFF,TGTGCCAGTAGTATAGGGGCAGGAGAAGCTTTCTTT
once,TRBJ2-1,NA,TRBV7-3,CASSLHRNNEQFF,TGTGCCAGCAGCTTACACAGGAACAATGAGCAGTTCTTC
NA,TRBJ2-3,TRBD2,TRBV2,CASSEAFGGSQDTQYF,TGTGCCAGCAGTGAAGCGTTTGGCGGGAGTCAAGATACGCAGTATTTT
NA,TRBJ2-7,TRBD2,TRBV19,CASRAGLADSYEQYF,TGTGCCAGTAGAGCCGGACTAGCGGATTCCTACGAGCAGTACTTC
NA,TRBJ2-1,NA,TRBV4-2,CASSQRRSYNEQFF,TGTGCCAGCAGCCAACGCAGGTCATACAATGAGCAGTTCTTC
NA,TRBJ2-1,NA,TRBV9,CASSVGAGLEFNEQFF,TGTGCCAGCAGCGTAGGGGCGGGACTGGAATTCAATGAGCAGTTCTTC
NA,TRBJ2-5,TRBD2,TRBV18,CASSPGTSGRGTQYF,TGTGCCAGCTCACCAGGGACTAGCGGGAGAGGGACCCAGTACTTC
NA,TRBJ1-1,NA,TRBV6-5,CASSYLWVGGGTEAFF,TGTGCCAGCAGTTACCTCTGGGTGGGGGGAGGCACTGAAGCTTTCTTT
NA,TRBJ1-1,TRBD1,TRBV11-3,CASSSQAGQERTEAFF,TGTGCCAGCAGCTCCCAGGCGGGACAGGAGAGGACTGAAGCTTTCTTT
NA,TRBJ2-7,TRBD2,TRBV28,CASIATWGGNSYEQYF,TGTGCCAGCATTGCAACGTGGGGGGGGAACTCCTACGAGCAGTACTTC
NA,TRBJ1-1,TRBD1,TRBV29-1,CSVAGQANTEAFF,TGCAGCGTCGCGGGACAGGCGAACACTGAAGCTTTCTTT
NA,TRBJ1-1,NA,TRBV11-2,CASNRGMNTEAFF,TGTGCCAGCAATAGGGGTATGAACACTGAAGCTTTCTTT
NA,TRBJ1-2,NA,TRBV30,CAWSQGSTYGYTF,TGTGCCTGGTCCCAGGGCTCGACCTATGGCTACACCTTC
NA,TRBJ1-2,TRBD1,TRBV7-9,CASETGGSGGYTF,TGTGCCAGCGAGACAGGGGGCTCGGGCGGCTACACCTTC
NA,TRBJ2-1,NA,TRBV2,CASSELETDNEQFF,TGTGCCAGCAGTGAATTGGAAACAGACAATGAGCAGTTCTTC
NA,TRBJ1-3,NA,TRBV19,CASSPDSGNTIYF,TGTGCCAGTAGCCCAGACTCTGGAAACACCATATATTTT
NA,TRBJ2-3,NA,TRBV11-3,CASSLGPAGATDTQYF,TGTGCCAGCAGCTTAGGCCCCGCAGGGGCAACAGATACGCAGTATTTT